This T cell receptor beta chain was sequenced during a study of T cells in Graves' hyperthyroidism and ophthalmopathy. At least ten counts were recorded for this clonotype. Its antigen is unidentified. Patients with uncontrolled infections, other autoimmune diseases, pregnancy or lactation were excluded. Isolation of PBMCs was performed on around 9.3 ml fresh peripheral blood. CDR1 MDHEN and CDR2 SYDVKM come from the germline V gene. This CDR3 is built from 14 residues. V dropped 6 bases and J dropped 3 bases, with 12 bases sitting between them. The source material, RNA transcripts, was used to amplify TCR beta CDR3 regions. The TCR CDR3 first-round RT-PCR relied on the HTBI primer set. TCRdb reprocessed the multiplex PCR reads with MiXCR, giving one entry per CDR3 protein. The data hold 400,000 to 600,000 distinct CDR3 sequences, with about 20% observed a single time. Notes on the study in general: Before onset, by a median of around 6.4 months, the model predicted ophthalmopathy. Blood also carried most thyroid clonotypes expanded above 0.001.

The chain has TRBV28 and TRBJ1-5; possibly TRBD1 for D (5 bases). Sequenced input: blood. The sequence was collected from a man between 18 and 35 years old with Graves' hyperthyroidism. CDR3 sequence: CASREGRHNQPQHF. The CDR3 nucleotides read TGTGCCAGCAGGGAGGGACGGCACAATCAGCCCCAGCATTTT.